The T cell receptor beta chain described here comes from a study of shared clonotypes between healthy human individuals. TCRdb's table, derived via immunoSEQ multiplex PCR, lists solely in-frame clones and lacks some. Of some 500,000 clones in the sample, about 80% are singletons; the top ten hold 10% to 15%. V gave up 3 bases and J gave up 0 bases; unmatched junction bases: 8. The CDR3 spans 17 residues. From germline, CDR1 is SGHKS and CDR2 YYEKEE (reference sequence). Sequencing used PBMCs. The clonotype was recovered from a woman in her thirties or forties in good health. Some clones in this sample may be carry-over from other donors' samples. The chain uses TRBV5-5 and TRBJ2-1; TRBD2 agrees at 8 bases. CDR3 sequence reads: CASSSGPGGVSYNEQFF. The CDR3 DNA reads TGTGCCAGCAGCTCGGGCCCCGGGGGGGTCTCCTACAATGAGCAGTTCTTC.